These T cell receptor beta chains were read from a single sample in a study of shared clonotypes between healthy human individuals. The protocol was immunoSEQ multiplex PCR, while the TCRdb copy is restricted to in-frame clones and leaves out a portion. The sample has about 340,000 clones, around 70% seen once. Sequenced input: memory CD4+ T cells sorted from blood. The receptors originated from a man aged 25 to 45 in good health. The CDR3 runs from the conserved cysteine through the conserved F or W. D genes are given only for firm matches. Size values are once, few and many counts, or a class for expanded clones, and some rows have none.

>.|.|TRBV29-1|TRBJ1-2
TGCAGCGTTGGCGGGGCCCGGGAAGTTGGCTACACCTTC
CSVGGAREVGYTF
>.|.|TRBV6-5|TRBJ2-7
TGTGCCAGCAGTTACTCGGGGTCCTACGAGCAGTACTTC
CASSYSGSYEQYF
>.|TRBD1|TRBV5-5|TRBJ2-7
TGTGCCTCAACAGGGGTCGGATACGAGCAGTACTTC
CASTGVGYEQYF
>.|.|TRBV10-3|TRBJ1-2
TGTGCCATCAGACAGGTTAACTATGGCTACACCTTC
CAIRQVNYGYTF
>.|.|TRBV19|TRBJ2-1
TGTGCCAGTAGTATTTCGGGTTTCGGGGGTAAGCAGTTCTTC
CASSISGFGGKQFF
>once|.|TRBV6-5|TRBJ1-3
TGTGCCAGCAGTTTCGGGGCCAGAGCGAACACCATATATTTT
CASSFGARANTIYF
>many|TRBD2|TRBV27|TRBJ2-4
TGTGCCAGCGGATTAGCGGGACCGGGCGGCATTCAGTACTTC
CASGLAGPGGIQYF
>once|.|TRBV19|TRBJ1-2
TGTGCCAGTAGCCCCGTTGGGCAGGTCTTGGTTCTCTATGGCTACACCTTC
CASSPVGQVLVLYGYTF
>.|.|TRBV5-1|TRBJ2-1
TGCGCCAGCTTGGATGGCAGACGCTCCTACAATGAGCAGTTCTTC
CASLDGRRSYNEQFF
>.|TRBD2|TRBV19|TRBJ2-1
TGTGCCAGTAGTGTCGGACTAGCGGGAGAATCTGAGCAGTTCTTC
CASSVGLAGESEQFF
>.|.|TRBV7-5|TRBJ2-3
TGTGTCAGAAGCCTAGGACAGGTTCCTAGCACAGATACGCAGTATTTT
CVRSLGQVPSTDTQYF
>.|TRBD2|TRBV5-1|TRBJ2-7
TGCGCCAGCACCCCTAGCGGGAGTTCTAGTCGCAGCGAGCAGTACTTC
CASTPSGSSSRSEQYF
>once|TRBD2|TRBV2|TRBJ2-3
TGTGCCAGCGGGTTAGCGGGAGGAGGCACAGATACGCAGTATTTT
CASGLAGGGTDTQYF
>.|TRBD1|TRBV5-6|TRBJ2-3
TGTGCCAGCACCTTGGGGACAGGGGCGCAGTATTTT
CASTLGTGAQYF
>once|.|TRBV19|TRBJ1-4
TGTGCCAGTAGGCGGGCTCCTGGTGAAAAACTGTTTTTT
CASRRAPGEKLFF
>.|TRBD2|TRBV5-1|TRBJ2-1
TGCGCCAGCCAGTTAGCGGGGGACAATGAGCAGTTCTTC
CASQLAGDNEQFF
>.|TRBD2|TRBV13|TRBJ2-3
TGTGCCAGCAGCTTACGGACTAGCGGGACGAATACGCAGTATTTT
CASSLRTSGTNTQYF
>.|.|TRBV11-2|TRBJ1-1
TGTGCCAGCAGCTTACCAGGGATCGGTGCTGAAGCTTTCTTT
CASSLPGIGAEAFF
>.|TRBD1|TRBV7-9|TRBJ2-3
TGTGCCAGCAGCTCGACTCCAGACAGGGCCGGCACAGATACGCAGTATTTT
CASSSTPDRAGTDTQYF
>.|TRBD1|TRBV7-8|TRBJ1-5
TGTGCCAGCAGCTTAGGACCAGGGGGTAGCAATCAGCCCCAGCATTTT
CASSLGPGGSNQPQHF
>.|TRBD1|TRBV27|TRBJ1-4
TGTGCCAGCATTCGGGGGCAGGGGGCGATCTGCGAAAAACTGTTTTTT
CASIRGQGAICEKLFF
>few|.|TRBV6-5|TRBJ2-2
TGTGCCAGCAGGAGGGACAACGCGAACACCGGGGAGCTGTTTTTT
CASRRDNANTGELFF
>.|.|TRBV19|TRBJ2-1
TGTGCCAGTAGTATAAACCCATACCCTAGCAATGAGCAGTTCTTC
CASSINPYPSNEQFF
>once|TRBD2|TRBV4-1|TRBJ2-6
TGCGCCAGCAGCCAAGATGGACTAGCGGGATCTGGGGCCAACGTCCTGACTTTC
CASSQDGLAGSGANVLTF
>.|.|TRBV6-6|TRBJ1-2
TGTGCCAGCAGTTACTCGACCCAGGGGATGGGTGGCTACACCTTC
CASSYSTQGMGGYTF
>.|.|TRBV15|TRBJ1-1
TGTGCCACCGCAGATGCGCCGGAGAGGAGCTCTGAAGCTTTCTTT
CATADAPERSSEAFF
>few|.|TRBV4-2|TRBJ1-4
TGTGCCAGCAGCCAAGATTCGGGCGAAAAACTGTTTTTT
CASSQDSGEKLFF
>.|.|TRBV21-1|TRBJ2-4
TGTGCCAGCAGCAAAAGGGGCTTCGGGGACAGGACCTCCTTAAGAAACATTCAGTACTTC
CASSKRGFGDRTSLRNIQYF
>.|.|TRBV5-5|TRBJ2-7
TGTGCCAGCAGCTGGCTCTCTTCTACGACTGAGCAGTACTTC
CASSWLSSTTEQYF
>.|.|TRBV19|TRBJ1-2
TGTGCCAGTAGTATCAGAAGGGGCGAGGGCTATGGCTACACCTTC
CASSIRRGEGYGYTF
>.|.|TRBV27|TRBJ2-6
TGTGCCAGCAGTTTAAGCGCTGGGGCCAACGTCCTGACTTTC
CASSLSAGANVLTF
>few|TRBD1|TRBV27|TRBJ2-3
TGTGCCAGCACCCCTCTTCGAGGGGGCGCCTTATATACGCAGTATTTT
CASTPLRGGALYTQYF
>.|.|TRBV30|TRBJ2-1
TGTGCCTGGACCCGAACTAGTTATGAGCAGTTCTTC
CAWTRTSYEQFF
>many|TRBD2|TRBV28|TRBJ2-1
TGTGCCAGCAGGGGACTAGCGGGAGTATCCTACAATGAGCAGTTCTTC
CASRGLAGVSYNEQFF
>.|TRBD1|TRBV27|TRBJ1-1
TGTGCCAGCAGTCTCGACAGGGTAACTGAAGCTTTCTTT
CASSLDRVTEAFF
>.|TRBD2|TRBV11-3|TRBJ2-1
TGTGCCAGCAGCCTAGGGTTGGCGGGAGAGAAGTTCTTC
CASSLGLAGEKFF
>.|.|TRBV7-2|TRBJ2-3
TGTGCCAGCAGCTTAGTAGCGGTAATCACAGATACGCAGTATTTT
CASSLVAVITDTQYF
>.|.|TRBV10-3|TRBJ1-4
TGTGCCATCAGTGAGGGGGGGAAACTGTTTTTT
CAISEGGKLFF
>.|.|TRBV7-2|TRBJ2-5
TGTGCCAGCAGCTCTACGTACGAGACCCAGTACTTC
CASSSTYETQYF
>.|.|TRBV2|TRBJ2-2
TGTGCCAGCAGTGAATCCAGTAACACCGGGGAGCTGTTTTTT
CASSESSNTGELFF
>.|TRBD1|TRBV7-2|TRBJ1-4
TGTGCCAGCAGCTTAAACAGGGGGATCGAAAAACTGTTTTTT
CASSLNRGIEKLFF
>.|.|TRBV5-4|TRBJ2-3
TGTGCCAGTCAAAGTTCGGGGGCGAGGGGAGATACGCAGTATTTT
CASQSSGARGDTQYF
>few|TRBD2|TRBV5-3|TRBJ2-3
TGTGCCAGGGAAGCGGGAGAGACTTCAGATACGCAGTATTTT
CAREAGETSDTQYF
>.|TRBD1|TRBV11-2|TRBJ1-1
TGTGCCAGCAGGATACAGGGGGGGGGTTTAACTGAAGCTTTCTTT
CASRIQGGGLTEAFF
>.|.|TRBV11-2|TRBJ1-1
TGTGCCAGCAGCTTAGACAGGGTTGGCGGCACTGAAGCTTTCTTT
CASSLDRVGGTEAFF
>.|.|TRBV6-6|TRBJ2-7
TGTGCCAGCAGTTACGTCAGGGACTACGAGCAGTACTTC
CASSYVRDYEQYF
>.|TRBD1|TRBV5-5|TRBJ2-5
TGTGCCAGCAGCGTGGACAGGGGTCGAGAGACCCAGTACTTC
CASSVDRGRETQYF
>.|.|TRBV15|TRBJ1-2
TGTGCCACCAGCAGAGGGGAACAGGGAGGTAGGGGCTACACCTTC
CATSRGEQGGRGYTF
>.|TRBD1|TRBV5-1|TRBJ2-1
TGCGCCAGCAGCTCTGGTATCGGACAGGGAACCCATGAGCAGTTCTTC
CASSSGIGQGTHEQFF
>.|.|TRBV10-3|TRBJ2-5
TGTGCCATCAGTGAGTCGACTGCGGGGCAGGGAGGGGGGTCAGCCCAAGAGACCCAGTACTTC
CAISESTAGQGGGSAQETQYF
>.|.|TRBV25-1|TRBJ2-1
TGTGCCAGCAGTGAGCCGGGGAAGCAGTTCTTC
CASSEPGKQFF
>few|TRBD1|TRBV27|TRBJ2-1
TGTGCCAGCTCCCCCGGGACAGGGGGTTCCAATGAGCAGTTCTTC
CASSPGTGGSNEQFF
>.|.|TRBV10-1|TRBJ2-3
TGCGCCAGCAGTGCCCTAGCCTCGGGCACAGATACGCAGTATTTT
CASSALASGTDTQYF